Below, one TCR beta chain is given with its context. Its antigen is unknown. The sample is drawn from a study of OX40 agonist ivuxolimab in advanced cancers. The J segment lost 3 bases and the V segment lost 2 bases, leaving 1 base of the junction unmatched. CDR3 length: 14 amino acids. Germline CDR1 reads MGHDK; CDR2 reads SYGVNS. Findings and caveats of the study: CD8+ T cells showed, on average, more clonal expansion than CD4+ cells.

The table came from immunoSEQ multiplex PCR; TCRdb's copy has only in-frame clones and leaves some out. This table has around 60,000 clones, 87% appearing once. This specimen consisted of CD4+ or CD8+ T cells sorted from blood, obtained in a trial of the OX40 agonist ivuxolimab. V usage is TRBV25-1 and J usage is TRBJ1-2; 9 nucleotides agree with TRBD1. The source is an adult with an advanced solid tumor such as melanoma, head and neck, liver or kidney cancer. In nucleotides, the CDR3 is TGTGCCAGCAGTGAACGGACAGGGGACTATGGCTACACCTTC. Amino acids: CASSERTGDYGYTF.